Below, 32 T cell receptor beta chains from the same sample are listed, as sequenced in a study of T cell clonality in common variable immunodeficiency. Overall study findings and caveats: Reportedly, TCR beta sequences from common variable immunodeficiency showed fewer deletions and N-nucleotide insertions.

Their cognate antigens are unknown. Profiled with immunoSEQ multiplex PCR; TCRdb holds only in-frame clones, not every one. The repertoire yields about 19,000 clones, none seen only once; the top ten contain 2.5%. Material: peripheral blood mononuclear cells. The receptors come from a human donor with common variable immunodeficiency.

In this sample, this clone turned up many times. The CDR3 is cut off 3 residues early in the read; its end comes from the germline J gene. This chain links TRBV6-2 or TRBV6-3 with TRBJ2-2; 9 bases are a match to TRBD2. This CDR3 is 17 amino acids long. The germline CDR1 and CDR2 sequences are MNHEY and SVGEGT. After removal of 5 bases from V and 3 bases from J, the junction contained 10 bases not matched to a gene. The part of the CDR3 DNA that was read is TGTGCCAGCAGTCGAGGTGGAGCGGGAGGTTACACCGGGGAG. Its translation is CASSRGGAGGYTGE. From start to end, the CDR3 is CASSRGGAGGYTGELFF.

This clone showed up many times. The CDR3 end is not reached by the read, which stops 3 residues before it; the germline J gene fills it in. The chain joins TRBV20-1 to TRBJ2-1; 7 nucleotides line up with TRBD2. The CDR3 runs to 15 residues. With V trimmed by 5 bases and J by 3 bases, 10 bases remained unmatched. Germline V gene data show CDR1 as DFQATT and CDR2 as SNEGSKA (reference sequence). CDR3 in amino acids: CSAVPIGLDYNEQFF. The sequenced part of the CDR3 DNA is TGCAGTGCTGTACCGATCGGACTAGACTACAATGAG.

This clone appeared a few times. The CDR3 end lies 3 residues beyond the end of the read and is filled in from the germline J gene. The genes are TRBV10-2 and TRBJ2-7; TRBD1 is a possible D gene (6 bases). Per the germline V gene, CDR1 is WSHSY and CDR2 is SAAADI. The ends were cut back, 9 bases at V and 2 bases at J, with 11 bases in the middle. This CDR3 contains 12 residues. The CDR3 protein is CASLQGPYEQYF. Incomplete CDR3 DNA: TGCGCCAGTTTACAGGGCCCCTACGAG.

This clone was counted at least ten times. The CDR3 goes on 3 residues after the read ends, and that part is filled in from the germline J gene. The rearrangement joins TRBV30 to TRBJ2-3; TRBD1 aligns across 8 bases. The junction had 13 bases not matched to a gene; V was cut back by 1 base and J by 4 bases. This CDR3 spans 17 amino acids. Germline CDR1 reads GTSNPN; CDR2 reads SVGIG (reference sequence). CDR3 sequence reads: CAWSGSDRVLGADTQYF. The part of the CDR3 DNA that was read is TGTGCCTGGAGTGGGTCGGACAGGGTCCTAGGCGCAGATACG.

This clone was detected many times. Sequencing ends 3 residues short of the CDR3 end; the germline J gene provides the rest. The chain couples TRBV20-1 to TRBJ2-2; 10 nucleotides align to TRBD2. With V trimmed by 1 base and J by 1 base, 6 bases remained unmatched. Germline CDR1 and CDR2: DFQATT and SNEGSKA (reference sequence). This CDR3 region has 17 residues. The CDR3 is CSARVAAGGRNTGELFF. The DNA read from the CDR3 is TGCAGTGCTAGAGTTGCAGCGGGAGGGCGGAACACCGGGGAG.

In its sample, this clone was seen many times. The read falls 3 residues short of the CDR3 end, and the missing part is taken from the germline J gene. The chain is built from TRBV4-2 and TRBJ2-7; the D gene is possibly TRBD1 (6 bases). V was pared by 0 bases and J by 5 bases, with 14 bases between. Germline assignment: CDR1 LGHNA and CDR2 YNFKEQ. The CDR3 is made up of 15 amino acids. The CDR3 is CASSQDPGQLNEQYF. CDR3 bases read: TGTGCCAGCAGCCAAGATCCGGGACAACTAAACGAG.

This clone was recorded many times. The read terminates 3 residues ahead of where the CDR3 ends, so the germline J gene completes it. V gene TRBV29-1 combines with J gene TRBJ1-4; TRBD1 is a possible D gene (5 bases). Germline V CDR1 and CDR2: SQVTM, ANQGSEA. V was clipped by 3 bases and J by 8 bases, with 13 bases between them. The CDR3 length is 13 residues. Partial CDR3 DNA: TGCAGCGTTGAGGAGGGTTGGGGCGAAAAA. This encodes CSVEEGWGEK. The whole CDR3 region reads CSVEEGWGEKLFF. Full variable domain (outside the CDR3, taken from reference TRBV29-1 and TRBJ1-4): SAVISQKPSRDICQRGTSLTIQCQVDSQVTMMFWYRQQPGQSLTLIATANQGSEATYESGFVIDKFPISRPNLTFSTLTVSNMSPEDSSIYLCSVEEGWGEKLFFGSGTQLSVL.

This clone was detected ten times or more. The sequenced fragment ends 3 residues before the CDR3 boundary, so the rest is inferred from the germline J gene. This chain uses TRBV11-2 with TRBJ2-5; TRBD1 is a possible D gene (7 bases). Germline V lookup: CDR1 SGHAT, CDR2 FQNNGV. V was clipped by 1 base and J by 6 bases, with 12 bases between them. CDR3 length: 14 amino acids. The sequenced CDR3 bases are TGTGCCAGCAGCTTAGCAGGGGGAGGAAAGACC. It translates to CASSLAGGGKT. The CDR3, in full, reads CASSLAGGGKTQYF. The full variable domain, in which reference TRBV11-2 and TRBJ2-5 provide the parts outside the CDR3, is EAGVAQSPRYKIIEKRQSVAFWCNPISGHATLYWYQQILGQGPKLLIQFQNNGVVDDSQLPKDRFSAERLKGVDSTLKIQPAKLEDSAVYLCASSLAGGGKTQYFGPGTRLLVL.

There are many counts of this clone. The read comes to an end 3 residues before the CDR3 does, leaving the germline J gene to fill in the end. V usage is TRBV11-2 and J usage is TRBJ1-3; 8 nucleotides line up with TRBD1. The CDR3 runs to 14 residues. In germline, CDR1 is SGHAT, CDR2 FQNNGV. V trimming: 6 bases; J trimming: 3 bases; junction bases outside the gene matches: 4. The CDR3 sequence is CASRSTGGGNTIYF. Partial CDR3 DNA: TGTGCCAGCAGGTCTACAGGGGGTGGAAACACC. Full variable domain (rest looked up from reference TRBV11-2 and TRBJ1-3): EAGVAQSPRYKIIEKRQSVAFWCNPISGHATLYWYQQILGQGPKLLIQFQNNGVVDDSQLPKDRFSAERLKGVDSTLKIQPAKLEDSAVYLCASRSTGGGNTIYFGEGSWLTVV.

This clone was counted ten times or more. Read data end 3 residues before the CDR3 end; the end is taken from the germline J gene. The chain combines TRBV18 with TRBJ2-7, with 9 bases identical to TRBD2. Germline V gene lookup returns CDR1 KGHSH and CDR2 LQKENI. The length of the CDR3 is 13 residues. The V and J ends lost 5 bases and 3 bases, in that order; junction bases with no gene match: 2. CDR3 DNA, as far as it was read: TGTGCCAGCTCAAGCGGGGGGTTCTACGAG. Amino acids: CASSSGGFYE. The full CDR3 sequence reads CASSSGGFYEQYF.

There are a few counts of this clone. The missing CDR3 end, 3 residues past where the read stops, is filled in from the germline J gene. The V and J genes are TRBV6-4 and TRBJ2-7; a possible D gene is TRBD2 (6 bases). The V gene's germline CDR1 is MRHNA and CDR2 SNTAGT. V lost 2 bases to trimming and J lost 2 bases, with 28 bases between them. This CDR3 is built from 20 residues. CDR3 in amino acids: CASSDGALAKRGPGAYEQYF. The sequenced part of the CDR3 DNA is TGTGCCAGCAGTGACGGGGCCCTAGCGAAACGCGGACCCGGGGCCTACGAG.

This clone occurred many times. The read terminates 3 residues ahead of where the CDR3 ends, so the germline J gene completes it. This sequence joins TRBV5-1 and TRBJ2-1; 9 nucleotides align to TRBD2. The germline CDR1 and CDR2 sequences are SGHRS and YFSETQ. The CDR3 spans 18 residues. The ends lost 0 bases at V and 4 bases at J; junction bases unmatched: 11. The chain's CDR3 is CASSLERVAGVLYNEQFF. The CDR3 bases that were read are TGCGCCAGCAGCTTGGAACGGGTAGCGGGAGTCTTATACAATGAG.

This clone was counted a few times. Coverage ceases 3 residues before the CDR3 finishes, and the germline J gene fills in the end. The V gene is TRBV2, the J gene TRBJ1-1, with D possibly being TRBD1 (5 bases). Germline lookup yields CDR1 SNHLY and CDR2 FYNNEI. Trimming removed 6 bases at V and 4 bases at J, with 15 bases between. The CDR3 covers 14 residues. CDR3 protein: CASRKTDLSTEAFF. Partial CDR3 DNA: TGTGCCAGCAGAAAGACAGATTTGAGCACTGAA.

In this sample, this clone turned up many times. The read ends 3 residues before the CDR3 terminus; that terminus is restored from the germline J gene. V is TRBV18 and J is TRBJ2-2, with 7 bases that match TRBD2. With V trimmed by 1 base and J by 7 bases, 6 bases remained unmatched. This CDR3 spans 15 amino acids. In germline, CDR1 is KGHSH, CDR2 LQKENI. The CDR3 spells CASSPRRELGGELFF. CDR3 bases read: TGTGCCAGCTCACCACGGCGGGAGCTTGGCGGGGAG. The full variable domain, its missing parts supplied by reference TRBV18 and TRBJ2-2, is NAGVMQNPRHLVRRRGQEARLRCSPMKGHSHVYWYRQLPEEGLKFMVYLQKENIIDESGMPKERFSAEFPKEGPSILRIQQVVRGDSAAYFCASSPRRELGGELFFGEGSRLTVL.

This clone was detected ten times or more. The CDR3 extends 3 residues past the end of the read, so its final part is completed from the germline J gene. J is TRBJ2-1 and V is TRBV5-1, with D possibly matching TRBD1 (6 bases). CDR3 length: 15 residues. V lost 0 bases to trimming and J lost 4 bases, with 11 bases between them. Germline V CDR1 and CDR2: SGHRS, YFSETQ. This CDR3 reads CASSLATGYYNEQFF. Partial CDR3 DNA: TGCGCCAGCAGCTTGGCGACAGGATATTACAATGAG.

This clone was counted ten times or more. The CDR3 extends 3 residues past the end of the read, so its final part is completed from the germline J gene. This chain connects TRBV19 to TRBJ2-7; 9 bases align to TRBD2. Germline V lookup: CDR1 LNHDA, CDR2 SQIVND (reference sequence). The CDR3 has 14 amino acids. With 9 bases clipped from V and 3 bases from J, the junction kept 9 bases outside the gene matches. Incomplete CDR3 DNA: TGTGCCAGGCCCAGGGGACTAGCCTACTACGAG. It yields the protein CARPRGLAYYE. The entire CDR3 protein reads CARPRGLAYYEQYF.

This clone was counted at least ten times. The read ends 3 residues before the CDR3 terminus; that terminus is restored from the germline J gene. This chain links TRBV18 with TRBJ1-3; no clear D gene. The germline V gene has CDR1 KGHSH and CDR2 LQKENI. The germline V and J ends were trimmed by 3 bases and 4 bases, with 16 bases remaining between them. The CDR3 contains 16 residues. The sequenced part of the CDR3 DNA is TGTGCCAGCTCACCTCTCCCCCGCCAGACAGGAAACACC. This codes for CASSPLPRQTGNT. The CDR3, in full, reads CASSPLPRQTGNTIYF. The entire variable domain, with the rest obtained from reference TRBV18 and TRBJ1-3, is as follows: NAGVMQNPRHLVRRRGQEARLRCSPMKGHSHVYWYRQLPEEGLKFMVYLQKENIIDESGMPKERFSAEFPKEGPSILRIQQVVRGDSAAYFCASSPLPRQTGNTIYFGEGSWLTVV.

By share of the sample, this clone is medium-sized. The CDR3 is cut off 3 residues early in the read; its end comes from the germline J gene. The chain recombines TRBV29-1 with TRBJ2-7; no firm D call. The V gene's germline CDR1 is SQVTM and CDR2 ANQGSEA. V was trimmed by 3 bases and J by 5 bases, leaving 11 bases between them. The CDR3 sequence is 12 residues long. This CDR3 is CSVDPGNDEQYF. CDR3 DNA (partial): TGCAGCGTTGACCCAGGCAACGACGAG.

This clone appeared many times. The read comes to an end 3 residues before the CDR3 does, leaving the germline J gene to fill in the end. The chain links TRBV2 to TRBJ2-5; the match to TRBD1 covers 8 bases. CDR1 is SNHLY and CDR2 is FYNNEI in the germline V gene. The CDR3 contains 13 residues. The junction had 9 bases not matched to a gene; V was cut back by 10 bases and J by 5 bases. CDR3 DNA (partial): TGTGCCACTGGACAGGGAAAGAGGGAGACC. It translates to CATGQGKRET. In full, the CDR3 is CATGQGKRETQYF.

At least ten counts were recorded for this clone. The CDR3 is cut off 3 residues early in the read; its end comes from the germline J gene. V usage is TRBV20-1 and J usage is TRBJ1-2; 8 bases map to TRBD1. The CDR3 is 16 amino acids. V shed 3 bases and J 7 bases; nucleotides not matched to a gene: 16. CDR1 and CDR2 from the germline V gene are DFQATT and SNEGSKA (reference sequence). The CDR3 here is CSASRTGRIGFVGYTF. Partial CDR3 DNA: TGCAGTGCTAGCCGGACAGGGCGAATAGGATTTGTTGGC.

This clone was seen ten or more times. The read comes to an end 3 residues before the CDR3 does, leaving the germline J gene to fill in the end. The J gene is TRBJ1-2, the V gene TRBV19; 9 bases fit TRBD1. Germline V gene data show CDR1 as LNHDA and CDR2 as SQIVND (reference sequence). This CDR3 comprises 15 residues. The CDR3 bases that were read are TGTGCCAGTAGTATGTCTGCGGGACAGGGTATAGGC. Translated, it gives CASSMSAGQGIG. The whole CDR3 reads CASSMSAGQGIGYTF.

This clone was detected many times. Read data end 3 residues before the CDR3 end; the end is taken from the germline J gene. The V and J genes are TRBV19 and TRBJ1-4, with D maybe TRBD1 (6 bases). Germline CDR1 is LNHDA and CDR2 is SQIVND (reference sequence). There are 13 residues in the CDR3. V gave up 4 bases and J gave up 8 bases, with 11 bases separating them. Incomplete CDR3 DNA: TGTGCCAGTAGTAGGGACAAAGGAGAAAAA. The encoded protein is CASSRDKGEK. The CDR3 in full is CASSRDKGEKLFF.

Only a few counts were recorded for this clone. The CDR3 extends 3 residues past the end of the read, so its final part is completed from the germline J gene. J is TRBJ2-1 and V is TRBV6-2 or TRBV6-3, with 7 bases matching TRBD1. The CDR3 length is 15 residues. Per the germline V gene, CDR1 is MNHEY and CDR2 is SVGEGT. Trimming took 5 bases from V and 3 from J; bases not matched to a gene: 7. CDR3 protein: CASSQTGAFYNEQFF. CDR3 bases read: TGTGCCAGCAGTCAAACAGGGGCGTTCTACAATGAG.

This clone was recorded many times. Read sequence stops 3 residues before the CDR3 end, and the germline J gene provides the missing end. The sample carries other DNA sequences with the same CDR3. The genes are TRBV2 and TRBJ1-5; 8 bases align to TRBD1. The length of the CDR3 is 15 residues. Germline-derived CDR1 and CDR2 are SNHLY and FYNNEI. J gave up 0 bases and V 4 bases, and 2 bases lay outside the gene matches. The CDR3 region is CASSADRASNQPQHF. The part of the CDR3 DNA that was read is TGTGCCAGCAGTGCGGACAGGGCTAGCAATCAGCCC.

Concerning this clone: The read is 3 residues too short to cover the CDR3 end, so that end is filled in from the germline J gene. The chain couples TRBV19 to TRBJ1-6; 7 bases are shared with TRBD1. The CDR3 has 13 residues. CDR1 and CDR2 from the germline V gene are LNHDA and SQIVND (reference sequence). With V trimmed by 5 bases and J by 10 bases, 5 bases remained unmatched. CDR3 amino acids: CASSLTGNSPLHF. CDR3 DNA (partial): TGTGCCAGTAGTTTGACAGGGAACTCACCC.

This clone was recorded at least ten times. The read falls 3 residues short of the CDR3 end, and the missing part is taken from the germline J gene. The chain uses TRBV5-6 and TRBJ2-7, with 7 bases that match TRBD2. Germline CDR1 and CDR2: SGHDT and YYEEEE. V lost 5 bases to trimming and J lost 6 bases; unmatched junction nucleotides: 14. The CDR3 loop spans 15 amino acids. The DNA read from the CDR3 is TGTGCCAGCAGTTTCAGAAGCGGGACCCTCCCCGAG. Residues: CASSFRSGTLPE. The CDR3 as a whole reads CASSFRSGTLPEQYF.

Relative to its sample, this clone is medium-sized. The read gets to within 3 residues of the CDR3 end, and the germline J gene fills in the rest. This chain connects TRBV10-3 to TRBJ1-1; the D is unclear. The CDR3 extends over 13 amino acids. In germline, CDR1 is ENHRY, CDR2 SYGVKD. V lost 3 bases to trimming and J lost 0 bases, with 5 bases between them. CDR3 in amino acids: CAISDSMNTEAFF. The part of the CDR3 DNA that was read is TGTGCCATCAGTGACAGTATGAACACTGAA.

This clone was detected many times. The read stops 3 residues short of the end of the CDR3; the missing end is completed from the germline J gene. The chain links TRBV20-1 to TRBJ2-1; TRBD1 might be the D (5 bases). CDR3 size: 13 residues. CDR1 DFQATT and CDR2 SNEGSKA come from the germline V gene (reference sequence). V dropped 3 bases and J dropped 6 bases, with 12 bases sitting between them. CDR3 DNA, as far as it was read: TGCAGTGCTAGGGGTGACAGCCTCAATGAG. Translating it yields CSARGDSLNE. The full CDR3 protein reads CSARGDSLNEQFF.

This clone was seen ten or more times. Read data end 3 residues before the CDR3 end; the end is taken from the germline J gene. This chain connects TRBV10-1 to TRBJ2-2; 8 bases are shared with TRBD2. CDR1 is WNHNN, CDR2 SYGVQD, per germline (reference sequence). This CDR3 contains 14 residues. Trimming took 3 bases from V and 6 from J; bases not matched to a gene: 3. The part of the CDR3 DNA that was read is TGCGCCAGCAGTGACCCGACTAGCGCCGGGGAG. Its protein product is CASSDPTSAGE. The entire CDR3 protein reads CASSDPTSAGELFF.

This clone showed up many times. Coverage ceases 3 residues before the CDR3 finishes, and the germline J gene fills in the end. The chain has TRBV6-2 or TRBV6-3 and TRBJ2-7; D uncertain. The CDR3 totals 15 residues. The ends were cut back, 5 bases at V and 0 bases at J, with 14 bases in the middle. Germline values: CDR1 MNHEY, CDR2 SVGEGT. Incomplete CDR3 DNA: TGTGCCAGCAGTACAACTCCCAGACTCTCCTACGAG. Its translation is CASSTTPRLSYE. The whole CDR3 reads CASSTTPRLSYEQYF.

The sample holds many counts of this clone. The CDR3 end is not reached by the read, which stops 3 residues before it; the germline J gene fills it in. The V call is TRBV30, the J call TRBJ2-3, with a weak D call TRBD1 (6 bases). The germline CDR1 and CDR2 sequences are GTSNPN and SVGIG (reference sequence). Trimming took 5 bases from V and 4 from J, leaving 16 bases between them. The CDR3 is 14 amino acids. The CDR3 is CAWDPGTRADTQYF. The CDR3 bases that were read are TGTGCCTGGGACCCAGGGACACGGGCAGATACG. Combining the CDR3 with reference TRBV30 and TRBJ2-3 gives the whole variable domain SQTIHQWPATLVQPVGSPLSLECTVEGTSNPNLYWYRQAAGRGLQLLFYSVGIGQISSEVPQNLSASRPQDRQFILSSKKLLLSDSGFYLCAWDPGTRADTQYFGPGTRLTVL.

This clone was recorded at least ten times. The DNA ends 3 residues before the CDR3 does, and the rest of the CDR3 is filled in from the germline J gene. This chain uses TRBV19 with TRBJ1-1; 9 bases align to TRBD1. Germline CDR1 reads LNHDA; CDR2 reads SQIVND (reference sequence). The CDR3 contains 18 residues. V was clipped by 5 bases and J by 4 bases; unmatched bases: 17. CDR3 sequence reads: CASSPRRQGVVEGTEAFF. CDR3 DNA (partial): TGTGCCAGTAGTCCCCGCAGACAGGGGGTAGTGGAGGGCACTGAA.